This entry lists 9 T cell receptor beta chains sequenced from one sample in a study of T-cell memory formation after mild COVID-19. TCRdb fed the 5' RACE reads into MiXCR, producing one record per CDR3 protein. Among 150,000 to 200,000 distinct CDR3 sequences, roughly 28% were seen once, and the ten largest hold 12%. Material: PBMCs or a T cell subset sorted from them (not recorded which). Receptor source: an adult woman who had mild COVID-19 (a few samples of this study predate the infection). Cell type and time point are not known.

The chain employs TRBV6-2 or TRBV6-3 and TRBJ2-7; no definite D call. The CDR3 is made up of 15 amino acids. CDR1 is MNHEY and CDR2 is SVGEGT in the germline V gene. V dropped 4 bases and J dropped 2 bases, with 15 bases sitting between them. CDR3 sequence (DNA): TGTGCCAGCAGTTCTTACTTGGCGTCAACCTACGAGCAGTACTTC. Residues: CASSSYLASTYEQYF.

This clonotype was observed a handful of times. The chain joins TRBV5-1 to TRBJ2-3; D not resolved. V lost 1 base and J 4 bases, leaving 4 bases between the germline ends. The CDR3 loop spans 12 amino acids. Germline V lookup: CDR1 SGHRS, CDR2 YFSETQ. The CDR3, as DNA: TGCGCCAGCAGCTTGAATGCAGATACGCAGTATTTT. Encoded protein: CASSLNADTQYF.

The V and J genes are TRBV5-4 and TRBJ1-1; D is perhaps TRBD1 (5 bases). Germline assignment: CDR1 SGHNT and CDR2 YYREEE (reference sequence). The V end lost 5 bases, the J end lost 1 base, and 12 bases lay between the germline ends. The CDR3 is made up of 14 amino acids. As DNA, the CDR3 is TGTGCCAGCAGTCTGGGGCGGGGGAACACTGAAGCTTTCTTT. Its protein is CASSLGRGNTEAFF.

This clonotype was seen a handful of times. The V gene is TRBV5-6, the J gene TRBJ2-7; the match to TRBD2 covers 9 bases. Trimming took 3 bases from V and 0 from J; bases not matched to a gene: 10. Per germline, CDR1 SGHDT and CDR2 YYEEEE. This CDR3 region has 17 residues. DNA of the CDR3: TGTGCCAGCAGCTCAATGGGACTAGCCGTGAGCTCCTACGAGCAGTACTTC. It specifies CASSSMGLAVSSYEQYF.

The rearrangement joins TRBV5-6 to TRBJ2-6; D not resolved. This CDR3 spans 17 amino acids. With 2 bases removed from V and 3 bases from J, the gap between germline ends came to 15 bases. Per germline, CDR1 SGHDT and CDR2 YYEEEE. CDR3 DNA: TGTGCCAGCAGCTTCCTTTCGGGTTTGGGTGGGGCCAACGTCCTGACTTTC. Amino acid sequence: CASSFLSGLGGANVLTF.

This chain connects TRBV12-3 or TRBV12-4 to TRBJ2-7; D is uncertain. Between the trimmed V and J ends, which lost 5 bases and 0 bases, there was a span of 20 bases. This CDR3 is 17 amino acids long. The CDR3 spells CASSPHGRRVHSYEQYF. Written as DNA, the CDR3 is TGTGCCAGCAGTCCACACGGTCGCCGGGTGCACTCCTACGAGCAGTACTTC.

The rearrangement joins TRBV6-5 to TRBJ2-1, with TRBD2 matching 9 bases. The CDR3 extends over 16 amino acids. After removal of 4 bases from V and 6 bases from J, the junction contained 10 bases not matched to a gene. CDR1 MNHEY and CDR2 SVGAGI come from the germline V gene. CDR3 bases: TGTGCCAGCAGTTCCCCTGGCGGGGGGGCCGGCAATGAGCAGTTCTTC. It yields the protein CASSSPGGGAGNEQFF.

The rearrangement links TRBV3-1 to TRBJ2-2; D gene uncertain. Germline V gene data show CDR1 as LGHDT and CDR2 as YNNKEL (reference sequence). Deletions cut 4 bases from V and 7 bases from J, with 10 bases between. The CDR3 loop spans 13 amino acids. CDR3 residues: CASSPRVIGELFF. Written as DNA, the CDR3 is TGTGCCAGCAGCCCCCGAGTAATCGGGGAGCTGTTTTTT.

This clonotype was seen a handful of times. The chain recombines TRBV24-1 with TRBJ1-5; a weak D match, TRBD1 (5 bases). V lost 6 bases and J 2 bases, leaving 7 bases between the germline ends. The CDR3 is made up of 13 amino acids. Germline V gene data show CDR1 as KGHDR and CDR2 as SFDVKD. The CDR3 nucleotides read TGTGCCACCAGTCAGGGCGGCAATCAGCCCCAGCATTTT. Protein sequence: CATSQGGNQPQHF.